This paragraph reports one T cell receptor beta chain. Its specific antigen is unknown. Per-nucleotide qualities are absent, and no much larger clonotype sits a single base away. The CDR3 regions of human TCRbeta chains were subjected to immunosequencing. As for how the authors treated the data: TCRs in the repertoires were compared against a reference library of SARS-CoV-2-specific TCRs that had been generated with the MIRA antigen-specificity platform. Breadth was defined as the fraction of unique TCRs that were SARS-CoV-2-associated, and depth was defined as the fraction of total T cells that were SARS-CoV-2-associated. Each spike-specific TCR was assigned to its reactive spike region and to a CD4 or CD8 class using the MIRA data. Log10-transformed breadth and depth values were compared by one-way ANOVA with Sidak's multiple comparisons tests. The source is immuneACCESS, and TCRdb retained only in-frame sequences with V and J called. Part of the clones is not carried over; for the studies checked, unresolved V genes explain less than half of this, and the remainder is unexplained. The V and J calls and clone size come from that table; D and trimming were worked out from the DNA. Within this sample are tens of thousands of clones, with 80% to 90% of them counted one time only. The ten largest clonotypes hold under 6.5% of the sample.

Taken from the germline V gene (reference sequence), the CDR1 and CDR2 loops are LNHDA and SQIVND. The CDR3 holds 15 amino acids from the cysteine to the phenylalanine. The CDR3 DNA has 45 bases and is translated from base 1. Unmatched junction bases come to 6, with V trimmed by 1 base and J by 11 bases. The data derive from a study of T cell responses to AZD1222 COVID-19 vaccine (dated by TCRdb to the early 2020s). As for the study more broadly: AZD1222 recipients whose second dose came at about 4 weeks and those whose second dose came at about 12 weeks were combined into one group, since spike-specific TCR depth and breadth did not differ between the two schedules. Enrollment into the trials was organized by age into subgroups of 18-55, 56-69 and 70-plus years, and those subgroups contained about 160, 30 and 59 TCR-sequenced participants, respectively. A total of just over 230 trial participants underwent TCR sequencing, of whom nearly 210 had received two doses of AZD1222 and around 25 had received two doses of the MenACWY control vaccine.

The time point label corresponds to: baseline before first vaccination. Vaccinee samples came from UK trials COV001 and COV002, including a single-blind randomized controlled phase 2/3 trial of AZD1222 (ChAdOx1 nCoV-19) in healthy adults. For TCRbeta chain sequencing, PBMC samples were collected from trial participants at day 0 and at day 28 after the second dose. General study outcomes and caveats: Participants were mostly white British, with more females than males. The authors suggested clonal diversity may have been underestimated. Spike-specific TCR breadth and depth rose significantly after two AZD1222 doses compared with day 0 and with MenACWY recipients. Reportedly, close to half of the unique spike-specific TCRs recognized epitopes lying outside the regions that are mutated in the B.1.351 and B.1.1.7 variants. No day 14 peak-response samples were available, so repertoires were characterized only after the peak T cell response. The 56-69-year group was small, and its depth increase did not reach significance, likely because of low power. Vaccine-associated CD4 TCRs spanned the whole spike protein, with dominant responses in regions 160-218 and 743-854. Conclusions about previously exposed vaccinees are limited because only six or seven AZD1222 recipients were SARS-CoV-2 seropositive at baseline.

The chain is encoded by TRBV19 joined to TRBJ1-6, with 9 bases matching TRBD1. This receptor was obtained from an adult in good health. This material consisted of peripheral blood, taken on day 0 of AZD1222 vaccination. CDR3 reads: CASSIAGTGPTPLHF. The nucleotide sequence is TGTGCCAGTAGTATAGCCGGGACAGGGCCAACACCCCTCCACTTT.